One sample yielded the 30 T cell receptor beta chains listed below, sequenced in a study of OX40 agonist ivuxolimab in advanced cancers. Library construction relied on the immunoSEQ multiplex PCR assay. Sourced from immuneACCESS, this table was stored by TCRdb with only in-frame sequences that have V and J called. A share of the clones is absent; for the studies checked, an unresolved V gene accounts for under half, and the remainder has no known explanation. Across this sample there are about 90,000 clones, with approximately 90% seen only once. Of the sample, about 0.3% falls within the top ten clones. Source: CD4+ or CD8+ T cells sorted from blood, taken in a trial of the OX40 agonist ivuxolimab. The source of these receptors is an adult with an advanced solid tumor such as melanoma, head and neck, liver or kidney cancer.

The CDR3 nucleotides read TGTGCCAGCAGTCCGGGACTAGCGGGAACCGGGGAGCTGTTTTTT. This codes for CASSPGLAGTGELFF. V is TRBV7-2 and J is TRBJ2-2; 13 nucleotides agree with TRBD2. The CDR3 contains 15 residues. The V and J ends lost 6 bases and 5 bases, in that order; junction bases with no gene match: 3. Per germline, CDR1 SGHTA and CDR2 FQGNSA.

The CDR3 region has the DNA TGTGCCAGCAGCCTGTCCCTACTTTACGAGCAGTACTTC. Protein sequence: CASSLSLLYEQYF. The gene calls are TRBV7-2 and TRBJ2-7; no reliable D call. CDR1 and CDR2 (germline): SGHTA, FQGNSA. Trimming shortened V by 5 bases and J by 4 bases, and 12 bases separated the two germline ends. The CDR3 contains 13 residues.

This rearrangement joins TRBV28 to TRBJ2-7; no definite D call. This CDR3 is built from 13 residues. Germline CDR1 MDHEN, CDR2 SYDVKM. Between the trimmed V and J ends, which lost 6 bases and 0 bases, there was a span of 9 bases. CDR3 bases: TGTGCCAGCAGCCGGGCGAGCTCCTACGAGCAGTACTTC. This sequence encodes CASSRASSYEQYF.

The genes are TRBV19 and TRBJ1-5; TRBD1 might be the D (5 bases). This CDR3 contains 15 residues. V was cut by 5 bases and J by 3 bases, with 14 bases left in between. Germline V gene lookup returns CDR1 LNHDA and CDR2 SQIVND (reference sequence). CDR3 residues: CASSSGTGYNQPQHF. The CDR3 DNA reads TGTGCCAGTAGTTCTGGGACGGGTTACAATCAGCCCCAGCATTTT.

This chain connects TRBV7-9 to TRBJ2-1; 11 positions agree with TRBD2. Germline CDR1 SEHNR, CDR2 FQNEAQ (reference sequence). Trimming removed 5 bases from V and 8 bases from J; junction bases left unmatched: 2. This CDR3 has 13 amino acids. The chain's CDR3 is CASSTSGRYEQFF. The DNA for the CDR3 is TGTGCCAGCAGCACTAGCGGGAGATATGAGCAGTTCTTC.

The chain employs TRBV6-5 and TRBJ2-5, with a weak D call TRBD1 (6 bases). The V end lost 0 bases, the J end lost 4 bases, and 9 bases lay between the germline ends. This CDR3 is built from 14 residues. The germline CDR1 and CDR2 sequences are MNHEY and SVGAGI. In DNA form, the CDR3 reads TGTGCCAGCAGTTACTCGCCCAGGGGAGAGACCCAGTACTTC. This encodes CASSYSPRGETQYF.

J is TRBJ2-5 and V is TRBV18; 12 positions agree with TRBD1. Germline-derived CDR1 and CDR2 are KGHSH and LQKENI. The V gene end was trimmed by 3 bases and the J gene end by 6 bases; junction bases not matched to a gene: 5. CDR3 length: 15 amino acids. CDR3 sequence (DNA): TGTGCCAGCTCACCGGGACAGGGGGCTTTGAAGACCCAGTACTTC. Encoded protein: CASSPGQGALKTQYF.

This sequence joins TRBV11-2 and TRBJ2-3; D is unclear. From germline, CDR1 is SGHAT and CDR2 FQNNGV. Trimming removed 2 bases from V and 2 bases from J, with 8 bases in between. This CDR3 spans 14 amino acids. The DNA for the CDR3 is TGTGCCAGCAGCTTATATCAGTACACAGATACGCAGTATTTT. Translation gives CASSLYQYTDTQYF.

The chain uses TRBV11-2 and TRBJ2-7; D is unclear. Deletions cut 0 bases from V and 1 base from J, with 10 bases between. The germline V gene encodes CDR1 SGHAT and CDR2 FQNNGV. This CDR3 spans 15 amino acids. This CDR3 reads CASSLEVRASYEQYF. The CDR3 coding sequence is TGTGCCAGCAGCTTAGAAGTAAGGGCTTCCTACGAGCAGTACTTC.

The chain is built from TRBV6-5 and TRBJ1-5; 10 bases agree with TRBD1. The CDR3 contains 14 residues. Looked up from germline, CDR1 is MNHEY and CDR2 is SVGAGI. Trimming removed 6 bases from V and 6 bases from J; junction bases left unmatched: 5. CDR3 nucleotide sequence: TGTGCCAGCAGAGGACAGGGGGGTGCTCAGCCCCAGCATTTT. Residues: CASRGQGGAQPQHF.

The rearrangement uses TRBV5-4 and TRBJ2-5; TRBD2 might be the D (5 bases). This CDR3 is built from 13 residues. Looked up from germline, CDR1 is SGHNT and CDR2 is YYREEE (reference sequence). Trimming pared 5 bases from V and 1 base from J, leaving 9 bases between. The CDR3 protein is CASSERTQETQYF. The CDR3 DNA follows: TGTGCCAGCAGTGAGCGGACCCAAGAGACCCAGTACTTC.

This rearrangement joins TRBV27 to TRBJ2-2; D unresolved. In germline, CDR1 is MNHEY, CDR2 SMNVEV (reference sequence). Trimming removed 5 bases from V and 6 bases from J, with 16 bases in between. The CDR3 is made up of 15 amino acids. CDR3 bases: TGTGCCAGCAGTCGATCCCCCAGGTCCGCCGGGGAGCTGTTTTTT. Amino acids: CASSRSPRSAGELFF.

The V gene is TRBV9, the J gene TRBJ2-2, with D unresolved. V was shortened by 4 bases and J by 9 bases, with 10 bases between the two germline ends. Germline CDR1 is SGDLS and CDR2 is YYNGEE. CDR3 length: 12 residues. The CDR3 spells CASSSHLRELFF. The CDR3 DNA reads TGTGCCAGCAGCTCACACCTTAGGGAGCTGTTTTTT.

The rearrangement joins TRBV19 to TRBJ1-5; 7 bases fit TRBD1. This CDR3 region has 15 residues. Trimming took 6 bases from V and 4 from J; bases not matched to a gene: 9. Germline CDR1 and CDR2: LNHDA and SQIVND (reference sequence). CDR3 amino acids: CASSEGDRRNQPQHF. The CDR3 coding sequence is TGTGCCAGTAGCGAGGGGGACAGACGAAATCAGCCCCAGCATTTT.

The chain employs TRBV19 and TRBJ1-5; D perhaps matches TRBD1 (6 bases). The CDR3 extends over 13 amino acids. The germline V and J ends were trimmed by 5 bases and 6 bases, with 11 bases remaining between them. Germline values: CDR1 LNHDA, CDR2 SQIVND (reference sequence). The DNA of the CDR3 is TGTGCCAGTAGTTCCAGGGGTGGTCAGCCCCAGCATTTT. Translating gives CASSSRGGQPQHF.

This chain links TRBV7-2 with TRBJ2-3; 9 bases agree with TRBD2. V dropped 2 bases and J dropped 6; count of bases not matched to a gene: 6. The CDR3 loop spans 15 amino acids. Germline lookup yields CDR1 SGHTA and CDR2 FQGNSA. CDR3 in DNA: TGTGCCAGCAGCTTACAAGCGGGAGGACCTGATACGCAGTATTTT. Residues: CASSLQAGGPDTQYF.

The chain links TRBV21-1 to TRBJ2-1; the table assigns TRBD2, which was not confirmed against the DNA. TRBV21-1 is an annotated pseudogene. This CDR3 is built from 16 residues. The CDR3 sequence: CASSIEGLARGNEQFF. CDR3 DNA sequence: TGTGCCAGCAGCATAGAGGGACTAGCGAGGGGAAATGAGCAGTTCTTC.

V gene TRBV7-2 combines with J gene TRBJ2-1; 8 bases line up with TRBD1. Germline CDR1 and CDR2: SGHTA and FQGNSA. The CDR3 is made up of 15 amino acids. Trimming removed 2 bases from V and 2 bases from J; junction bases left unmatched: 2. CDR3 sequence: CASSLWDRTYNEQFF. CDR3 nucleotide sequence: TGTGCCAGCAGCTTATGGGACAGGACCTACAATGAGCAGTTCTTC.

This chain links TRBV5-1 with TRBJ2-1; 9 bases map to TRBD2. Germline trimming cut 0 bases from V and 2 bases from J; bases unmatched to any gene: 3. Germline CDR1 is SGHRS and CDR2 is YFSETQ. This CDR3 is built from 16 residues. The CDR3 coding sequence is TGCGCCAGCAGCTTGGAAGCGGGAGGAACCTACAATGAGCAGTTCTTC. Amino acid sequence: CASSLEAGGTYNEQFF.

The chain recombines TRBV7-9 with TRBJ1-1; D possibly corresponds to TRBD1 (6 bases). The CDR3 has 15 residues. With 4 bases removed from V and 0 bases from J, the gap between germline ends came to 12 bases. Germline CDR1 SEHNR, CDR2 FQNEAQ (reference sequence). The CDR3 nucleotides are TGTGCCAGCAGCTCCCCGACAGGAGTGAACACTGAAGCTTTCTTT. Translation gives CASSSPTGVNTEAFF.

This chain connects TRBV4-1 to TRBJ2-5; 11 nucleotides match TRBD2. The germline V gene has CDR1 MGHRA and CDR2 YSYEKL. The CDR3 loop spans 15 amino acids. Unmatched junction bases numbered 3, after V lost 1 base and J lost 5 bases. In DNA form, the CDR3 reads TGCGCCAGCAGCCAAGGACTAGCGGGACGCGAGACCCAGTACTTC. This sequence encodes CASSQGLAGRETQYF.

A few counts support this clone. The V and J genes are TRBV10-3 and TRBJ2-1; the D gene is possibly TRBD1 (5 bases). Germline V gene lookup returns CDR1 ENHRY and CDR2 SYGVKD. Trimming took 4 bases from V and 4 from J, leaving 5 bases between them. The CDR3 length is 12 residues. CDR3 amino acids: CAISGQYNEQFF. The CDR3 nucleotides are TGTGCCATCAGTGGACAGTACAATGAGCAGTTCTTC.

The rearrangement uses TRBV7-7 and TRBJ2-2; D is unresolved. V was shortened by 2 bases and J by 4 bases, with 26 bases between the two germline ends. CDR3 length: 20 amino acids. Germline V gene data show CDR1 as SSHAT and CDR2 as FNYEAQ (reference sequence). Here the CDR3 DNA reads TGTGCCAGCAGCTTAATCCCCCAAGGGCTCGGGCAGACCACCACCGGGGAGCTGTTTTTT. Translated, it gives CASSLIPQGLGQTTTGELFF.

The genes are TRBV5-1 and TRBJ2-1; the D is unclear. The CDR3 loop spans 15 amino acids. In germline, CDR1 is SGHRS, CDR2 YFSETQ. V lost 0 bases and J 9 bases, leaving 16 bases between the germline ends. CDR3 loop: CASSLVGSPIGEQFF. The CDR3 nucleotides are TGCGCCAGCAGCTTGGTGGGTAGTCCGATTGGTGAGCAGTTCTTC.

The chain is built from TRBV6-5 and TRBJ2-2, with TRBD2 matching over 10 bases. The CDR3 is 16 residues long. J lost 6 bases, V lost 2 bases, and 6 bases had no gene match. The germline V gene has CDR1 MNHEY and CDR2 SVGAGI. The CDR3, as DNA: TGTGCCAGCAGTTACGAAGTACTAGCGGGACCCGGGGAGCTGTTTTTT. Translating gives CASSYEVLAGPGELFF.

The chain employs TRBV27 and TRBJ2-7; 9 nucleotides agree with TRBD2. This CDR3 spans 14 amino acids. Germline-derived CDR1 and CDR2 are MNHEY and SMNVEV (reference sequence). V dropped 5 bases and J dropped 7; count of bases not matched to a gene: 9. CDR3 sequence reads: CASSKLAGLGEQYF. In DNA, the CDR3 is TGTGCCAGCAGTAAACTAGCGGGTCTGGGTGAGCAGTACTTC.

The rearrangement links TRBV10-1 to TRBJ1-1, with D hard to call. There are 13 residues in the CDR3. Germline V gene sequence: CDR1 WNHNN, CDR2 SYGVQD (reference sequence). CDR3 protein: CANDKGRVAEAFF. CDR3 in DNA: TGCGCGAACGACAAGGGTAGGGTGGCTGAAGCTTTCTTT.

The CDR3 is CASSPQLSETQYF. As DNA, the CDR3 is TGTGCCAGCTCACCCCAATTGAGCGAGACCCAGTACTTC. This chain uses TRBV18 with TRBJ2-5; no reliable D call. V shed 3 bases and J shed 5 bases, with 10 bases lying between them. Germline V gives CDR1 KGHSH, CDR2 LQKENI. The CDR3 contains 13 residues.

This chain links TRBV2 with TRBJ1-1; weak D call: TRBD1 (5 bases). CDR3 size: 13 residues. The germline V gene encodes CDR1 SNHLY and CDR2 FYNNEI. Trimming pared 5 bases from V and 3 bases from J, leaving 10 bases between. The CDR3 loop is CASSRDGDTEAFF. The CDR3 bases are TGTGCCAGCAGTCGGGACGGGGACACTGAAGCTTTCTTT. Looking up the rest from reference TRBV2 and TRBJ1-1 gives the full variable domain: EPEVTQTPSHQVTQMGQEVILRCVPISNHLYFYWYRQILGQKVEFLVSFYNNEISEKSEIFDDQFSVERPDGSNFTLKIRSTKLEDSAMYFCASSRDGDTEAFFGQGTRLTVV.

The chain carries TRBV5-6 and TRBJ2-3; tentative D call: TRBD1 (9 bases). The germline V gene has CDR1 SGHDT and CDR2 YYEEEE. The CDR3 is 17 amino acids. Trimming shortened V by 0 bases and J by 3 bases, and 17 bases separated the two germline ends. CDR3 protein: CASSLAGGDRVTDTQYF. The CDR3 nucleotides read TGTGCCAGCAGCTTGGCCGGGGGGGACAGGGTTACAGATACGCAGTATTTT.